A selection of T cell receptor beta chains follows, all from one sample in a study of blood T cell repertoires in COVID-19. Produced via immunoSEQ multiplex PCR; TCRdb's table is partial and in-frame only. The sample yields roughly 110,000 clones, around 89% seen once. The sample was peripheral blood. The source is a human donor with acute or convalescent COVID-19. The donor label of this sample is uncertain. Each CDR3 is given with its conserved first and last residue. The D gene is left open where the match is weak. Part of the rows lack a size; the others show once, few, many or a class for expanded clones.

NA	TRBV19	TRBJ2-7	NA	TGTGCCACCCGGGACACAATACTCTACGAGCAGTACTTC	CATRDTILYEQYF
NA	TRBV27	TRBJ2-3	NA	TGTGCCAGCAGTTTATCGGCTAGTAATTCCCACACAGATACGCAGTATTTT	CASSLSASNSHTDTQYF
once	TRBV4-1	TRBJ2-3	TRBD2	TGCGCCAGCAGCTCCGGGACTAGCGGAGCCGACTTCACAGATACGCAGTATTTT	CASSSGTSGADFTDTQYF
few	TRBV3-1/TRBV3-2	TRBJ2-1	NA	TGTGCCAGCAGCCTCGGGGTAGCCCACAATGAGCAGTTCTTC	CASSLGVAHNEQFF
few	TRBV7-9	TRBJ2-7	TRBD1	TGTGCCAGCAGTGCCACAGGGGGCCCGTCGGGCGCCTACGAGCAGTACTTC	CASSATGGPSGAYEQYF
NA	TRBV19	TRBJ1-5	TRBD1	TGTGCCAGTAGTAGACAGGGAACCCAGCCCCAGCATTTT	CASSRQGTQPQHF
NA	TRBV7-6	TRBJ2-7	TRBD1	TGTGCCAGCAGCTTCACAGGGGGCGCCGTGTACGAGCAGTACTTC	CASSFTGGAVYEQYF
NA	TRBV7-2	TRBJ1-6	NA	TGTGCCAGCCGACGGTCTCCAGGTTCGGTTTGGGATTCACCCCTCCACTTT	CASRRSPGSVWDSPLHF
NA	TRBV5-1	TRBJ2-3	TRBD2	TGCGCCAGCAGCTCTAGACTAGCGGGGGGCGCAGATACGCAGTATTTT	CASSSRLAGGADTQYF
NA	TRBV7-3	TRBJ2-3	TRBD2	TGTGCCAGGGGGACTAGCGGGAGGCCTGACACAGATACGCAGTATTTT	CARGTSGRPDTDTQYF
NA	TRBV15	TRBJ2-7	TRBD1	TGTGCCACCAGCAGAGTGGCGATAAGGACAGGGAGGCGCTACGAGCAGTACTTC	CATSRVAIRTGRRYEQYF
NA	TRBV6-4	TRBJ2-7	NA	TGTGCCAGCAGTGGAGTTACCTACGAGCAGTACTTC	CASSGVTYEQYF
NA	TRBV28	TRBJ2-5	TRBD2	TGTGCCAGCAGTTTCCCGGGACTAGCGGGAGAGACCCAGTACTTC	CASSFPGLAGETQYF
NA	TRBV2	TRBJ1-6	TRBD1	TGTGCCAGCGATCCGGGACAGGGATTTTATAATTCACCCCTCCACTTT	CASDPGQGFYNSPLHF
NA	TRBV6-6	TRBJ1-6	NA	TGTGCCAGCAGACCCCCACGAGGGCAGACACCCCTCCACTTT	CASRPPRGQTPLHF
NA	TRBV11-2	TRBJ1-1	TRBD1	TGTGCCAGCAGCCGGGGACAGGGGTTGATCGGGGACACTGAAGCTTTCTTT	CASSRGQGLIGDTEAFF
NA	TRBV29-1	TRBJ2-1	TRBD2	TGCAGCGTGCTGGGACTAGCGGCGTACAATGAGCAGTTCTTC	CSVLGLAAYNEQFF
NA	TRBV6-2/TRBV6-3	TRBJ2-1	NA	TGTGCCAGCAGTTCCCCTCAGGGAGGCTACAATGAGCAGTTCTTC	CASSSPQGGYNEQFF
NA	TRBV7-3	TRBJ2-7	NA	TGTGCCAGCAGCTTAATGACAGGAACCTCCTACGAGCAGTACTTC	CASSLMTGTSYEQYF
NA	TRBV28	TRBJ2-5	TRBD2	TGTGCCAGCAGTTCTGGGACTAGCGGGGGGCCGGAGTACTTC	CASSSGTSGGPEYF
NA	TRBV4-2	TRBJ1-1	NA	TGTGCCAGCAGCCAAGTCAGGGGAACCGAAGCTTTCTTT	CASSQVRGTEAFF
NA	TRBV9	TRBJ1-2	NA	TGTGCCAGCAGCTCCCCAAGGTCGAGGGACGGGACTATTAACTATGGCTACACCTTC	CASSSPRSRDGTINYGYTF
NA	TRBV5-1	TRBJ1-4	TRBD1	TGCGCCAGCTCGAAAGCGGGACAGGGGAAGACTAATGAAAAACTGTTTTTT	CASSKAGQGKTNEKLFF
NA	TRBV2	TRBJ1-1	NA	TGTGCCAGCAGTGATGGGCAGGGGTCTACTGAAGCTTTCTTT	CASSDGQGSTEAFF
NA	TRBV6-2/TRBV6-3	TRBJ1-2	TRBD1	TGTGCCAGCAGCAGACTCGGGACAGGCTATGGCTACACCTTC	CASSRLGTGYGYTF
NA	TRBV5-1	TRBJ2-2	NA	TGCGCCAGCAGCTTGTGGTCCAGGGCGATCACCGGGGAGCTGTTTTTT	CASSLWSRAITGELFF
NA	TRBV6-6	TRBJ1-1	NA	TGTGCCAGCACTCCGAATCCGGGGACTGAAGCTTTCTTT	CASTPNPGTEAFF
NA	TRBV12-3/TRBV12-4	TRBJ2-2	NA	TGTGCCAGCAGAGGGGCCGGGGAGCTGTTTTTT	CASRGAGELFF
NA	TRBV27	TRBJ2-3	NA	TGTGCCAGCAGTCAACAGGTCTCGGGGGGCACAGATACGCAGTATTTT	CASSQQVSGGTDTQYF
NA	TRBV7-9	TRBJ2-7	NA	TGTGCCAGCAGCTTTAGTAGAAGCACCTGGGGAGACGAGCAGTACTTC	CASSFSRSTWGDEQYF
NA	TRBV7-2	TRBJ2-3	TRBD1	TGTGCCAGCAGCTTACTCCCAGGGGGAGGCACAGATACGCAGTATTTT	CASSLLPGGGTDTQYF
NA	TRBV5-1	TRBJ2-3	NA	TGCGCCAGCAGCTTATACCTAGGGGCAGATACGCAGTATTTT	CASSLYLGADTQYF
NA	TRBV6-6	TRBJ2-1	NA	TGTGCCAGCAGCAGGGTATATGAGCAGTTCTTC	CASSRVYEQFF
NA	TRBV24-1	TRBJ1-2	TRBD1	TGTGCCACCAGTGACCATAGAACAGGGGGGGACTATGGCTACACCTTC	CATSDHRTGGDYGYTF
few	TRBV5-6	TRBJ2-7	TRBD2	TGTGCCAGCAGCAGGTTAGCGGGAGTCCGGTACGAGCAGTACTTC	CASSRLAGVRYEQYF
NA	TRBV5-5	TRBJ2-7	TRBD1	TGTGCCAGCTTACGGACAGGGGGGGCCTACGAGCAGTACTTC	CASLRTGGAYEQYF
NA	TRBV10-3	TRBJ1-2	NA	TGTGCCATCAGTGAGTCAAACTCGGGATATGGCTACACCTTC	CAISESNSGYGYTF
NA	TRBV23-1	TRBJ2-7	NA	TGCGCCAGCAGTTCATTCGGACAGAACTACGAGCAGTACTTC	CASSSFGQNYEQYF
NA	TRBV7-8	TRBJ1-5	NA	TGTGCCAGCAGCTTAATGAGGGAGGATCAGCCCCAGCATTTT	CASSLMREDQPQHF
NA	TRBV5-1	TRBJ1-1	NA	TGCGCCAGCAGCCCCCGGGACACCACTGAAGCTTTCTTT	CASSPRDTTEAFF
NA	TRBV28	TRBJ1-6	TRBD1	TGTGCCAGCAGTTCGACAGGGAACGGTGAAAATTCACCCCTCCACTTT	CASSSTGNGENSPLHF
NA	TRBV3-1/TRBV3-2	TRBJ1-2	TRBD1	TGTGCCAGCAACAACGGACAGGGTAACTATGGCTACACCTTC	CASNNGQGNYGYTF
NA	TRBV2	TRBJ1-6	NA	TGTGCCAGCGTCATCGCCCTAAGCTCCTATAATTCACCCCTCCACTTT	CASVIALSSYNSPLHF
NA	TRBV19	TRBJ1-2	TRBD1	TGTGCCAGTAGTGCGACAGGGGGCGATCCTAACTATGGCTACACCTTC	CASSATGGDPNYGYTF
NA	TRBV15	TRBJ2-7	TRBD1	TGTGCCACCAGCAGGGACAGGGGCCTGTCCTACGAGCAGTACTTC	CATSRDRGLSYEQYF
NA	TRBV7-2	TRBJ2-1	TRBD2	TGTGCCAGCAGCCGCCAGGGGCGGGGGGGCCTAGGTAATGAGCAGTTCTTC	CASSRQGRGGLGNEQFF
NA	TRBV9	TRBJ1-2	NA	TGTGCCAGCAGCGTAGAGGTCTCGGCGCGAGGTTACTATGGCTACACCTTC	CASSVEVSARGYYGYTF
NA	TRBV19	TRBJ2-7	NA	TGTGCCAGTAGTATCTCGAGGGGGGGAAACTACGAGCAGTACTTC	CASSISRGGNYEQYF